The clone carrying this T cell receptor beta chain was seen a few times. Its antigen is as yet unknown. The data stem from a study of vaccination and CD4 T cells after COVID-19. Background on the study: The post-COVID samples were taken a median approximately 3.5 months after diagnosis, anywhere from 35 to 161. Median time from second vaccine dose to sampling was about 70 days (14 to 241). Overlapping spike peptides served as the stimulus for the cells. These peptides came from SARS-CoV-2 and from the common cold coronaviruses HCoV-NL63, HCoV-OC43 and HCoV-229E.

Indicated treatment: roughly ten-day PBMC culture with coronavirus spike peptide pools or control peptides (ViraFEST assay). Scientists ran DNA taken from cultured CD4+ T cells through the Oncomine TCR Beta short-read assay for sequencing. TCRdb fed the PCR reads into MiXCR, producing one record per CDR3 protein. The table records some 14,000 distinct CDR3 sequences, 30% of them present only once. Trimming removed 5 bases from V and 5 bases from J, with 18 bases in between. Germline values: CDR1 DFQATT, CDR2 SNEGSKA (reference sequence). The CDR3 has 14 amino acids. V gene TRBV20-1 combines with J gene TRBJ2-5; D gene ambiguous. This receptor was obtained from a human donor with COVID-19. Specimen: cultured CD4+ T cells from blood. The CDR3 reads CSAWTIVSGETQYF. The CDR3 DNA reads as TGCAGTGCTTGGACGATAGTTTCCGGGGAGACCCAGTACTTC.